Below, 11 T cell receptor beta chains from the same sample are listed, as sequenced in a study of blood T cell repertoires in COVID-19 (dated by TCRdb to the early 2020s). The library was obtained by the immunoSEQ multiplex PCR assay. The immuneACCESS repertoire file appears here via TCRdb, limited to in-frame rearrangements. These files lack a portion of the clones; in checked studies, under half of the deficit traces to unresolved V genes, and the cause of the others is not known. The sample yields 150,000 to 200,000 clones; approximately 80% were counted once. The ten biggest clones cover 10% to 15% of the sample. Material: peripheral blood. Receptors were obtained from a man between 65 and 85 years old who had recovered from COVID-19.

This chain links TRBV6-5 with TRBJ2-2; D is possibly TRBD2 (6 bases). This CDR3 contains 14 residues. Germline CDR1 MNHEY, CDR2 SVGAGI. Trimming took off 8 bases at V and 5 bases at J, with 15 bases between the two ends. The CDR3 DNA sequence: TGTGCCAGCCACCGGGAGAGTGGGACCGGGGAGCTGTTTTTT. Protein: CASHRESGTGELFF.

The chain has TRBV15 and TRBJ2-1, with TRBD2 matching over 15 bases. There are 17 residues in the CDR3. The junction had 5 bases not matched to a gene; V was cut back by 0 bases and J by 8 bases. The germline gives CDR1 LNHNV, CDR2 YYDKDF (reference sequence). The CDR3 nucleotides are TGTGCCACCAGCAGAGATCGGGGACTAGCGGGAGGTTATGAGCAGTTCTTC. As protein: CATSRDRGLAGGYEQFF.

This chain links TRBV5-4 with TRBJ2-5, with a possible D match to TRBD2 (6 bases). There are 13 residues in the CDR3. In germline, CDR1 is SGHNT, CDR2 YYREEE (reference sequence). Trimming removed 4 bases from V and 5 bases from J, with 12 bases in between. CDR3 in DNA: TGTGCCAGCAGCCTGGAGGGGAAGGAGACCCAGTACTTC. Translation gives CASSLEGKETQYF.

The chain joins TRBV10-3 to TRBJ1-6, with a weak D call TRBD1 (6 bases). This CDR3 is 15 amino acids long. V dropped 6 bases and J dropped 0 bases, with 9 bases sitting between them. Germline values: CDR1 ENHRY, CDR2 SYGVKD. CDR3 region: CAISQDSSYNSPLHF. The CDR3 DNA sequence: TGTGCCATCAGCCAGGACAGCTCCTATAATTCACCCCTCCACTTT.

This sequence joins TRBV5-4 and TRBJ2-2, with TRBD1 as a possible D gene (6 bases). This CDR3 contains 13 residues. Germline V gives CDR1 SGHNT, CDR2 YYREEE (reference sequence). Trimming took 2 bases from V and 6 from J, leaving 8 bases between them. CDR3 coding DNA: TGTGCCAGCAGCTTACAGGGTGCCGGGGAGCTGTTTTTT. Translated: CASSLQGAGELFF.

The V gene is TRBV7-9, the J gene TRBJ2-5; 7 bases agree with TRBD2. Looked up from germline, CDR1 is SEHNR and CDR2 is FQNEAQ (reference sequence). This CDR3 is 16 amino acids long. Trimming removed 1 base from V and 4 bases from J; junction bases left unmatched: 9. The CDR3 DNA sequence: TGTGCCAGCAGCTTAGTGGCGGGAGCCTCTCGAGAGACCCAGTACTTC. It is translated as CASSLVAGASRETQYF. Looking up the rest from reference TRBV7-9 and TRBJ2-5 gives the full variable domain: DTGVSQNPRHKITKRGQNVTFRCDPISEHNRLYWYRQTLGQGPEFLTYFQNEAQLEKSRLLSDRFSAERPKGSFSTLEIQRTEQGDSAMYLCASSLVAGASRETQYFGPGTRLLVL.

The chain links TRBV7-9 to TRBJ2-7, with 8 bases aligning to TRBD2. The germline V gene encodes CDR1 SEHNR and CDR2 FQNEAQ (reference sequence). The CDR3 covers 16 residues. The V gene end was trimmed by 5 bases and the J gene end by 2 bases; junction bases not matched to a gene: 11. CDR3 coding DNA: TGTGCCAGCAGCCTAATGGGTAGCGGGAACACCTACGAGCAGTACTTC. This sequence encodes CASSLMGSGNTYEQYF.

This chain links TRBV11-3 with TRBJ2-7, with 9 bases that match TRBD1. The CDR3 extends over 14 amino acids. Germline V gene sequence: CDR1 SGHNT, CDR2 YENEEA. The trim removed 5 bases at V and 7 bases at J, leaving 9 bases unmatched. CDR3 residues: CASSPGQGFGEQYF. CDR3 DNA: TGTGCCAGCAGCCCGGGACAGGGTTTTGGGGAGCAGTACTTC.

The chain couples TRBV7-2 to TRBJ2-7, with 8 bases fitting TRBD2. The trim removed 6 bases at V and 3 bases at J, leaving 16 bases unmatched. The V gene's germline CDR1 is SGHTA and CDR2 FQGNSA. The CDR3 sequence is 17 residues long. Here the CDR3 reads CASRERETGTRDYEQYF. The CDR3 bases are TGTGCCAGCAGAGAGCGGGAGACCGGGACTAGAGACTACGAGCAGTACTTC.

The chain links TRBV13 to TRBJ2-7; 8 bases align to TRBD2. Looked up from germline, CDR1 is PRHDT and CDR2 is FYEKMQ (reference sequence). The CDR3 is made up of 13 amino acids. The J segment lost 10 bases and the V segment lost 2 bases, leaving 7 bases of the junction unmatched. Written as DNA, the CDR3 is TGTGCCAGCAGCTTAAAGGGTGCGGGAGGCCAGTACTTC. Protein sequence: CASSLKGAGGQYF.

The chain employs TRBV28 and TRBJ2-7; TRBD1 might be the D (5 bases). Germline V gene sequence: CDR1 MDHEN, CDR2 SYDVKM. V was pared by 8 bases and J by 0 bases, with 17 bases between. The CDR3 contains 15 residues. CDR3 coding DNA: TGTGCCAGCCTGGGGCTTAGCACTGACTCCTACGAGCAGTACTTC. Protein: CASLGLSTDSYEQYF. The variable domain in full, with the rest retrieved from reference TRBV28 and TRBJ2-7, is DVKVTQSSRYLVKRTGEKVFLECVQDMDHENMFWYRQDPGLGLRLIYFSYDVKMKEKGDIPEGYSVSREKKERFSLILESASTNQTSMYLCASLGLSTDSYEQYFGPGTRLTVT.